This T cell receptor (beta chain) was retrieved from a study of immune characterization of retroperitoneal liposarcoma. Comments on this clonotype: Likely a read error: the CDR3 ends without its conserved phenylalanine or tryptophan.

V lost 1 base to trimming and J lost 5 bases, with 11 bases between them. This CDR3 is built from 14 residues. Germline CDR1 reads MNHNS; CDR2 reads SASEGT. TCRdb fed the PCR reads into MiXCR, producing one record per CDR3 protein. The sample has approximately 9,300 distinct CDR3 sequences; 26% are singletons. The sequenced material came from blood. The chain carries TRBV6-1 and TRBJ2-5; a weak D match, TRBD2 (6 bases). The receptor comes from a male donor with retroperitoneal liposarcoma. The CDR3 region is CASSEEAGLETQYL. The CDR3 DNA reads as TGTGCCAGCAGTGAAGAGGCGGGGTTGGAGACCCAGTACTTA.